This TCR beta chain was identified during a study of CD8 T cells in ankylosing spondylitis. Study findings and constraints: Seemingly characteristic of ankylosing spondylitis blood was a TCR beta motif consisting of about 8 highly homologous variants.

The CDR3 sequence is 15 residues long. V lost 5 bases and J 4 bases, leaving 16 bases between the germline ends. CDR1 and CDR2 from the germline V gene are SNHLY and FYNNEI. As regards this clonotype: Its antigen is undetermined.

MiXCR, run by TCRdb on the 5' RACE reads, gives a single entry per CDR3 protein. Here the sample spans approximately 220,000 distinct CDR3 sequences, over 9.5% being singletons. The chain couples TRBV2 to TRBJ2-3, with D unresolved. The sequencing input was blood, either unsorted or a sorted T cell fraction (not recorded which). The sequence was obtained from a male donor with ankylosing spondylitis or in good health (not recorded which). CDR3 in amino acids: CASSRERRAADTQYF. For the CDR3, the DNA is TGTGCCAGCAGTCGCGAAAGGCGTGCGGCAGATACGCAGTATTTT.